This TCR beta chain stems from a study of blood T cells in healthy people across ages. CDR3 size: 15 residues. CDR1 is MGHRA, CDR2 YSYEKL, per germline. Unmatched junction bases numbered 3, after V lost 3 bases and J lost 4 bases. PCR was performed a second time for 7 to 11 cycles using a sample-barcoded 5' primer and a J-beta primer mix. TCRdb re-derived calls from the 5' RACE reads in MiXCR, one entry per CDR3 protein. Among some 1.7 million distinct CDR3 sequences listed, approximately 30% were seen once. The sample consisted of blood. The chain carries TRBV4-1 and TRBJ2-1; 10 positions match TRBD1. This receptor was identified in a woman in her thirties in good health. The CDR3 sequence: CASSHLDRGYNEQFF. The CDR3 DNA is TGCGCCAGCAGCCACCTGGACAGGGGGTACAATGAGCAGTTCTTC.